These 9 T cell receptor beta chains came from one sample sequenced in a study of T cells after posttransplantation cyclophosphamide. Libraries were prepared by immunoSEQ multiplex PCR; TCRdb keeps only in-frame clonotypes and omits some of them. This table holds thousands of clones, nearly 99% found once. Specimen: naive CD8+ T cells sorted from PBMCs. The receptor source for this set is a man aged 50-60 years in good health, CMV-negative, and a related stem cell transplant donor.

J is TRBJ2-7 and V is TRBV5-5, with D possibly matching TRBD2 (6 bases). Germline CDR1 SGHKS, CDR2 YYEKEE (reference sequence). The CDR3 loop spans 15 amino acids. The V end was cut by 7 bases, the J end by 0 bases, with 17 bases between. The CDR3 sequence: CASLVSGRSSYEQYF. Here the CDR3 DNA reads TGTGCCAGCCTCGTCAGCGGGCGGTCCTCCTACGAGCAGTACTTC.

The V and J genes are TRBV2 and TRBJ2-1, with D possibly TRBD2 on 5 matching bases. The V gene lost 7 bases and the J gene lost 7 bases, with 11 bases spanning the gap. From germline, CDR1 is SNHLY and CDR2 FYNNEI. This CDR3 is 12 amino acids long. This CDR3 is CASTLDYNEQFF. For the CDR3, the DNA is TGTGCCAGCACCTTAGACTATAATGAGCAGTTCTTC.

V is TRBV9 and J is TRBJ1-5; D might be TRBD1 (6 bases). CDR3 length equals 15 residues. V was trimmed by 3 bases and J by 5 bases, leaving 15 bases between them. Germline CDR1 reads SGDLS; CDR2 reads YYNGEE. The CDR3 coding sequence is TGTGCCAGCAGCGAAGAGGGGGTGGCGTATCAGCCCCAGCATTTT. Translation: CASSEEGVAYQPQHF.

To note about this clone: The same CDR3 is also encoded by other DNA sequences in this sample. This sequence joins TRBV5-5 and TRBJ2-1; possibly TRBD2 for D (7 bases). The CDR3 has 14 amino acids. Germline V gene data show CDR1 as SGHKS and CDR2 as YYEKEE (reference sequence). V was clipped by 4 bases and J by 9 bases, with 17 bases between them. The CDR3 here is CASSIGTGGFEQFF. In nucleotides, the CDR3 is TGTGCCAGCAGCATAGGGACGGGGGGCTTTGAGCAGTTCTTC. The variable domain in full, with the rest retrieved from reference TRBV5-5 and TRBJ2-1, is DAGVTQSPTHLIKTRGQQVTLRCSPISGHKSVSWYQQVLGQGPQFIFQYYEKEERGRGNFPDRFSARQFPNYSSELNVNALLLGDSALYLCASSIGTGGFEQFFGPGTRLTVL.

The J gene is TRBJ2-5, the V gene TRBV9; 7 bases are a match to TRBD1. The CDR3 runs to 14 residues. Germline trimming cut 3 bases from V and 2 bases from J; bases unmatched to any gene: 4. Germline V lookup: CDR1 SGDLS, CDR2 YYNGEE. The CDR3 loop is CASSAGQPQETQYF. CDR3 DNA: TGTGCCAGCAGCGCGGGACAGCCACAAGAGACCCAGTACTTC.

The chain joins TRBV14 to TRBJ1-2, with no clear D. V was pared by 2 bases and J by 4 bases, with 14 bases between. There are 15 residues in the CDR3. Germline V gene sequence: CDR1 SGHDN, CDR2 FVKESK. Here the CDR3 reads CASSQSSGMGYGYTF. CDR3 DNA sequence: TGTGCCAGCAGCCAATCATCGGGGATGGGCTATGGCTACACCTTC.

The genes are TRBV11-1 and TRBJ2-1, with 9 bases fitting TRBD2. The CDR3 contains 13 residues. Germline CDR1 SGHAT, CDR2 FQDESV (reference sequence). The J segment lost 10 bases and the V segment lost 7 bases, leaving 8 bases of the junction unmatched. The chain's CDR3 is CASTLVAGEEQFF. In DNA form, the CDR3 reads TGTGCCAGCACCCTTGTAGCGGGAGAGGAGCAGTTCTTC.

V is TRBV7-8 and J is TRBJ2-5; TRBD1 matches 8 bases. CDR1 SGHVS and CDR2 FQNEAQ come from the germline V gene. The CDR3 is 14 amino acids. Trimming took 4 bases from V and 5 from J; bases not matched to a gene: 6. Written as DNA, the CDR3 is TGTGCCAGCAGCTCCCGGACAGGGTGGGAGACCCAGTACTTC. It encodes CASSSRTGWETQYF.

This sequence joins TRBV10-2 and TRBJ2-7; tentative D call: TRBD1 (6 bases). There are 14 residues in the CDR3. The germline CDR1 and CDR2 sequences are WSHSY and SAAADI. V lost 3 bases to trimming and J lost 2 bases, with 11 bases between them. The CDR3 region is CASSDRTEPYEQYF. DNA for the CDR3: TGCGCCAGCAGTGATAGGACAGAACCCTACGAGCAGTACTTC.